The rows below give T cell receptor beta chains drawn from one sample of a study of OX40 agonist ivuxolimab in advanced cancers. Clones were sequenced by immunoSEQ multiplex PCR, and TCRdb holds only the in-frame ones, with some missing. The sample lists approximately 80,000 clones, almost 85% seen once, with approximately 0.65% in the top ten. Here the sequenced sample was CD4+ or CD8+ T cells sorted from blood, taken in a trial of the OX40 agonist ivuxolimab. The receptors originated from an adult with an advanced solid tumor such as melanoma, head and neck, liver or kidney cancer. The CDR3 runs from the conserved cysteine through the conserved F or W. The D gene is left open where the match is weak. Size tells how often a clone was seen (once, few, many) or the class of an expanded clone, and some rows leave it out.

clone_size,v_call,j_call,d_call,cdr3_aa,cdr3_nt
-,TRBV5-6,TRBJ2-2,-,CASSLPDRTGELFF,TGTGCCAGCAGCTTGCCAGATAGAACCGGGGAGCTGTTTTTT
-,TRBV10-2,TRBJ1-2,-,CASSREPPYGYTF,TGCGCCAGCAGTCGGGAGCCTCCCTATGGCTACACCTTC
few,TRBV30,TRBJ1-1,-,CAWRDTGKGAEAFF,TGTGCCTGGAGGGACACAGGGAAGGGCGCTGAAGCTTTCTTT
-,TRBV7-9,TRBJ2-7,-,CASSRGGNEQYF,TGTGCCAGCAGCCGTGGAGGGAACGAGCAGTACTTC
few,TRBV5-4,TRBJ1-2,-,CASSLKGIYGYTF,TGTGCCAGCAGCTTGAAAGGAATCTATGGCTACACCTTC
-,TRBV29-1,TRBJ2-3,TRBD2,CSVEGRGGGIDTQYF,TGCAGCGTTGAAGGTCGGGGGGGCGGCATAGATACGCAGTATTTT
few,TRBV5-4,TRBJ2-3,TRBD2,CASSLTSGGRTDTQYF,TGTGCCAGCAGCTTGACTAGCGGGGGTCGCACAGATACGCAGTATTTT
few,TRBV9,TRBJ2-7,-,CASSVDPGTPYEQYF,TGTGCCAGCAGCGTAGACCCCGGGACACCTTACGAGCAGTACTTC
-,TRBV5-7,TRBJ1-3,-,CASREGNTIYF,TGTGCCAGCAGAGAGGGAAACACCATATATTTT
-,TRBV12-5,TRBJ2-7,-,CASGREGTYEQYF,TGTGCTAGTGGCCGAGAGGGCACCTACGAGCAGTACTTC
once,TRBV7-8,TRBJ2-6,TRBD2,CASSLNGGAFGANVLTF,TGTGCCAGCAGCCTTAACGGGGGGGCGTTTGGGGCCAACGTCCTGACTTTC
-,TRBV18,TRBJ2-3,TRBD1,CASSPQGAEDTQYF,TGTGCCAGCTCACCGCAGGGGGCGGAAGATACGCAGTATTTT
-,TRBV12-5,TRBJ2-1,-,CASAPQGGPREQFF,TGTGCTAGTGCCCCGCAGGGGGGGCCTAGAGAGCAGTTCTTC
-,TRBV5-5,TRBJ2-2,-,CASSLSQRDTGELFF,TGTGCCAGCAGCTTAAGTCAACGGGACACCGGGGAGCTGTTTTTT
-,TRBV29-1,TRBJ1-3,-,CSVAPSGGGNTIYF,TGCAGCGTTGCCCCCTCCGGGGGAGGAAACACCATATATTTT
-,TRBV19,TRBJ2-2,-,CASSIDLVVVAGELFF,TGTGCCAGTAGTATAGATCTTGTGGTGGTGGCCGGGGAGCTGTTTTTT
-,TRBV7-2,TRBJ2-3,-,CASSLLRLARDTQYF,TGTGCCAGCAGCTTACTCCGGCTAGCGAGGGATACGCAGTATTTT
-,TRBV5-1,TRBJ2-7,TRBD1,CASSLQGQGLRDEQYF,TGCGCCAGCAGCTTACAAGGACAGGGCCTTCGAGACGAGCAGTACTTC
-,TRBV11-2,TRBJ1-2,TRBD1,CASSSGGTGTYGYTF,TGTGCCAGCAGCTCTGGAGGGACAGGAACCTATGGCTACACCTTC
-,TRBV6-1,TRBJ1-1,TRBD1,CASRPQGANVEAFF,TGTGCCAGCAGGCCACAGGGGGCGAACGTTGAAGCTTTCTTT
-,TRBV9,TRBJ2-7,-,CASSGQRNGYEQYF,TGTGCCAGCAGCGGTCAACGCAACGGCTACGAGCAGTACTTC
-,TRBV27,TRBJ1-3,TRBD1,CASSGDRGLGNTIYF,TGTGCCAGTTCGGGGGACAGGGGGCTCGGAAACACCATATATTTT
-,TRBV5-8,TRBJ2-7,TRBD1,CASSRTGTGGSYEQYF,TGTGCCAGCAGCCGCACCGGGACAGGGGGTTCCTACGAGCAGTACTTC
-,TRBV19,TRBJ1-2,-,CASSPRMGQPNYGYTF,TGTGCCAGTAGTCCTCGGATGGGGCAACCTAACTATGGCTACACCTTC
-,TRBV2,TRBJ2-5,-,CASRGGQMQETQYF,TGTGCCAGCAGGGGGGGACAGATGCAAGAGACCCAGTACTTC
once,TRBV6-6,TRBJ1-6,-,CASSYGVDSPLHF,TGTGCCAGCAGTTACGGGGTAGACTCACCCCTCCACTTT
-,TRBV29-1,TRBJ2-3,TRBD2,CSGRGLAGRRSSTDTQYF,TGCAGCGGTCGCGGGCTAGCGGGGCGTCGGTCTAGCACAGATACGCAGTATTTT
-,TRBV6-5,TRBJ1-4,TRBD1,CASSRGQAREKLFF,TGTGCCAGCAGTCGGGGACAGGCTAGGGAAAAACTGTTTTTT
once,TRBV30,TRBJ1-2,TRBD1,CAWRKRQGAGGYTF,TGTGCCTGGAGAAAGAGACAGGGGGCCGGTGGCTACACCTTC
-,TRBV2,TRBJ1-5,-,CASSERGRLDQPQHF,TGTGCCAGCAGTGAACGGGGTAGATTGGATCAGCCCCAGCATTTT
-,TRBV6-6,TRBJ2-7,-,CASSPLPGHEQYF,TGTGCCAGCAGTCCCCTCCCGGGCCACGAGCAGTACTTC
-,TRBV7-2,TRBJ2-7,-,CASSLGRTQYEQYF,TGTGCCAGCAGCTTAGGGAGGACCCAATACGAGCAGTACTTC
-,TRBV19,TRBJ1-4,TRBD1,CASPLGDRGEKLFF,TGTGCCAGCCCCCTTGGGGACAGGGGTGAAAAACTGTTTTTT
-,TRBV18,TRBJ1-3,-,CASSPAAGRAIYF,TGTGCCAGCTCACCGGCGGCAGGGCGCGCCATATATTTT